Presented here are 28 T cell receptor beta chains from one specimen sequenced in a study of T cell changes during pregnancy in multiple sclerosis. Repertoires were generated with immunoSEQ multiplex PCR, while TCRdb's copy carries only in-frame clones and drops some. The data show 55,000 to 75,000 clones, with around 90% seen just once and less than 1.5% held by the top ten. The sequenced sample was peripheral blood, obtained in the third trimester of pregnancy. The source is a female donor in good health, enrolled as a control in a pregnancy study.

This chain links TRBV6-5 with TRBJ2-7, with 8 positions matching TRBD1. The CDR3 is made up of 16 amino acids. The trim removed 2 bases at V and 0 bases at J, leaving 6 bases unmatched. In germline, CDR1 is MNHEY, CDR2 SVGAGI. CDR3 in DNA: TGTGCCAGCAGTTACGGGGCCGGGACAGGCTCCTACGAGCAGTACTTC. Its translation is CASSYGAGTGSYEQYF.

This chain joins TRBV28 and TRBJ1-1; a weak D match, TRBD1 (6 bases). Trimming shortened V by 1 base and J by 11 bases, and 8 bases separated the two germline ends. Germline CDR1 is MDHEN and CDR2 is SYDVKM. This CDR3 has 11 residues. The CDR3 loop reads CASSLYREAFF. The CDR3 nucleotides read TGTGCCAGCAGTTTATACAGGGAGGCTTTCTTT.

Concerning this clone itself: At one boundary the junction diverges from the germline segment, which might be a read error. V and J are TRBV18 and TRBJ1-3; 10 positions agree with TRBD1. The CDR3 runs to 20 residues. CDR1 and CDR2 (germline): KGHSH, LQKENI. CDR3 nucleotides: TGTGCCAGCTCACCATTAGGGACAGGGGTCCGAGATCCTACTGGAAACGCCATATATTTT. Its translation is CASSPLGTGVRDPTGNAIYF.

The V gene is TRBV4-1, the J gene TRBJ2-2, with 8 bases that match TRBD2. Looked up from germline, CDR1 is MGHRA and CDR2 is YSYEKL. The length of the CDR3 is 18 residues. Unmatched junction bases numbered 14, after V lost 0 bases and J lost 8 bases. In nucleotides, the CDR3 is TGCGCCAGCAGCCAAGATCTGGCGGGGGGCCCTCAAGGGGGGGAGCTGTTTTTT. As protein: CASSQDLAGGPQGGELFF.

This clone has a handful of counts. Here the CDR3 reads CASSQLSGGNEKLFF. DNA of the CDR3: TGTGCCAGCAGCCAATTATCCGGGGGGAATGAAAAACTGTTTTTT. This chain connects TRBV16 to TRBJ1-4; D is possibly TRBD1 (5 bases). V lost 1 base and J lost 5, with 11 bases in between. Per germline, CDR1 KGHSY and CDR2 FQNENV. The CDR3 contains 15 residues.

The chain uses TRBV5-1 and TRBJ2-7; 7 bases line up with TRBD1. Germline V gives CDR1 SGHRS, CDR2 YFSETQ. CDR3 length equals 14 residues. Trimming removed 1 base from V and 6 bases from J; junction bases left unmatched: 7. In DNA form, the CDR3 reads TGCGCCAGCAGCTTGTCGGGACAGAAGTCCGAGCAGTACTTC. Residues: CASSLSGQKSEQYF.

In DNA form, the CDR3 reads TGTGCCAGCAGCCCCCCGGGAGCCGGTAATGAAAAACTGTTTTTT. Residues: CASSPPGAGNEKLFF. The chain recombines TRBV5-6 with TRBJ1-4; D call uncertain. V lost 4 bases and J 4 bases, leaving 14 bases between the germline ends. This CDR3 is 15 amino acids long. The germline gives CDR1 SGHDT, CDR2 YYEEEE.

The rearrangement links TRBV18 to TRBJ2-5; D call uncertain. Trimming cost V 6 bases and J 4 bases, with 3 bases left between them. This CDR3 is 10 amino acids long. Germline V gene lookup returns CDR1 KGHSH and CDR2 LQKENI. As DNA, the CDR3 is TGTGCCAGCTCCGGAGAGACCCAGTACTTC. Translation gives CASSGETQYF.

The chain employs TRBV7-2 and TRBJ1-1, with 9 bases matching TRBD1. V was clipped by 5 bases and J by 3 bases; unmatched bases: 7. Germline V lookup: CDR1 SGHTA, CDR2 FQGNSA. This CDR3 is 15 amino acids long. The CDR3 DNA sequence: TGTGCCAGCAGCGGCCGGGACAGGGCAGACACTGAAGCTTTCTTT. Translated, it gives CASSGRDRADTEAFF.

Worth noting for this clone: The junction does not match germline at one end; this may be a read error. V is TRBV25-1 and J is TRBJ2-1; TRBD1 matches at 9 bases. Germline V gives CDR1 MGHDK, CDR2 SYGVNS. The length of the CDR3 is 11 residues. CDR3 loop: CASSGRDRVIF. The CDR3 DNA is TGTGCCAGCAGCGGCCGGGACAGGGTGATCTTC.

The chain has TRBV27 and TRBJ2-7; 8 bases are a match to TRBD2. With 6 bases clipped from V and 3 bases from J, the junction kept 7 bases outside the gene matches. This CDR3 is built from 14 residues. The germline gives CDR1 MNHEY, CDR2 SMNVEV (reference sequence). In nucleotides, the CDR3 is TGTGCCAGCAGGACGGGGGGGCGAGTCTACGAGCAGTACTTC. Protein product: CASRTGGRVYEQYF.

The CDR3 DNA reads TGTGCCAGCAGCCAGGGACAGTATAATTCACCCCTCCACTTT. Translated, it gives CASSQGQYNSPLHF. The V call is TRBV13, the J call TRBJ1-6; 7 nucleotides align to TRBD1. The V segment lost 5 bases and the J segment 4 bases; nucleotides outside the gene matches: 2. This CDR3 spans 14 amino acids. Per germline, CDR1 PRHDT and CDR2 FYEKMQ (reference sequence).

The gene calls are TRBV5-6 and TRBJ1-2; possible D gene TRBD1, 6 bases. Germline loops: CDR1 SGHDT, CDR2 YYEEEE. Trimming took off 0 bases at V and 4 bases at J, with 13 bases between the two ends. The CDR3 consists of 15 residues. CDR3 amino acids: CASSLDSDRSYGYTF. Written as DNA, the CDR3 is TGTGCCAGCAGCTTGGATTCGGACAGATCCTATGGCTACACCTTC. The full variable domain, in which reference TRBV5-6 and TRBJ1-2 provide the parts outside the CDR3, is DAGVTQSPTHLIKTRGQQVTLRCSPKSGHDTVSWYQQALGQGPQFIFQYYEEEERQRGNFPDRFSGHQFPNYSSELNVNALLLGDSALYLCASSLDSDRSYGYTFGSGTRLTVV.

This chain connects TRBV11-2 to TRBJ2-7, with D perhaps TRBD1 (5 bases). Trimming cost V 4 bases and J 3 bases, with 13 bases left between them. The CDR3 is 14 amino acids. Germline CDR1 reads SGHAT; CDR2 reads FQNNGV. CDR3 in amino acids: CASSYTGQGYEQYF. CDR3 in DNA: TGTGCCAGCAGCTATACCGGCCAGGGCTACGAGCAGTACTTC.

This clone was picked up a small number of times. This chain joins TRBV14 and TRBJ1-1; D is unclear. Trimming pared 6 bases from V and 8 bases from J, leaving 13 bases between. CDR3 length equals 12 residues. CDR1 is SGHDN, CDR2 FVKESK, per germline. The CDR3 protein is CASSPREQEAFF. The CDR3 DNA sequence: TGTGCCAGCAGTCCCCGGGAACAAGAAGCTTTCTTT.

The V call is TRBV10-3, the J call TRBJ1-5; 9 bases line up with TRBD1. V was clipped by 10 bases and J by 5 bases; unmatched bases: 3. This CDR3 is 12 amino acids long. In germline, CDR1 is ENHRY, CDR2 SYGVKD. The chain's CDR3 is CATRTGDQPQHF. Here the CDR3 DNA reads TGTGCCACTAGGACAGGGGATCAGCCCCAGCATTTT.

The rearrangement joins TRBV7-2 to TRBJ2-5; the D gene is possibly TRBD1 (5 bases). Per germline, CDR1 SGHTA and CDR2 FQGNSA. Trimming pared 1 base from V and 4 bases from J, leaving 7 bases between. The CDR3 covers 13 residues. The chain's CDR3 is CASSLGQGETQYF. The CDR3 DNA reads TGTGCCAGCAGCTTAGGTCAGGGAGAGACCCAGTACTTC.

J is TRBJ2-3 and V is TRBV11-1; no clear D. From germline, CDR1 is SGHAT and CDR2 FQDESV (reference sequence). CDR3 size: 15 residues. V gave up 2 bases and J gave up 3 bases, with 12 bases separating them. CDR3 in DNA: TGTGCCAGCAGCTTAAGGCGGCTTGAGACAGATACGCAGTATTTT. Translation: CASSLRRLETDTQYF.

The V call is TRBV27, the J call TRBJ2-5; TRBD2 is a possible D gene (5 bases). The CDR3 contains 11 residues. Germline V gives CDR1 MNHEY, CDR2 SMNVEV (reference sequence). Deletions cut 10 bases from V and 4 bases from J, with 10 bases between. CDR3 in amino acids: CATKLGETQYF. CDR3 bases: TGTGCCACCAAACTAGGAGAGACCCAGTACTTC.

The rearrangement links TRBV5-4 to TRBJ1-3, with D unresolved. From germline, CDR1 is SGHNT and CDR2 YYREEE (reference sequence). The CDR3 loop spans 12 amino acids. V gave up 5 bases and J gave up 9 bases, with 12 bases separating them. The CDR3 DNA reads TGTGCCAGCAGAAGAGGGTCTGGCACCATATATTTT. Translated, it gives CASRRGSGTIYF.

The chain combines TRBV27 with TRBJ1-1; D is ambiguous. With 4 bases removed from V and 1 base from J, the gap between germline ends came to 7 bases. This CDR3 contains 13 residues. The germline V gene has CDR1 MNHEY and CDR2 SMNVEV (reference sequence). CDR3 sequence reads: CASSYRGNTEAFF. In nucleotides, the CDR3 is TGTGCCAGCAGTTATCGGGGGAACACTGAAGCTTTCTTT.

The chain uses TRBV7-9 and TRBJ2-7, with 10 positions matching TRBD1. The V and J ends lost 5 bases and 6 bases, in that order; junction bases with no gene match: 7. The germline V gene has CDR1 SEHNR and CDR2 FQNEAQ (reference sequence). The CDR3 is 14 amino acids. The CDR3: CASSQPGQGTEQYF. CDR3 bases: TGTGCCAGCAGCCAGCCGGGACAGGGGACCGAGCAGTACTTC.

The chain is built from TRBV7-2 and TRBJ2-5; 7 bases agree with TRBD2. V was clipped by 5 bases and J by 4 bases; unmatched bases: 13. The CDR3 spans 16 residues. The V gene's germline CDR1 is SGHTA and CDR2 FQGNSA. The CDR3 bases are TGTGCCAGCAGCCCCCCATCCGGACTAGTGGGAGAGACCCAGTACTTC. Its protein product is CASSPPSGLVGETQYF.

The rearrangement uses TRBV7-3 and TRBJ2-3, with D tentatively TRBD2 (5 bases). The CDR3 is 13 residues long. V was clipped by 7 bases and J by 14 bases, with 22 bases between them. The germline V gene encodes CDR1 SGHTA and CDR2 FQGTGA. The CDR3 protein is CASTQTREGSLYF. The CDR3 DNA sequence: TGTGCCAGCACCCAGACTCGGGAAGGAAGTTTGTATTTT.

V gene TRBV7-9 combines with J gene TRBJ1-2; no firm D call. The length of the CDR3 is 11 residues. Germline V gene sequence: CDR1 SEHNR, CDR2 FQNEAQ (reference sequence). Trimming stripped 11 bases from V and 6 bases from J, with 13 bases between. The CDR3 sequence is CADYGEDGYTF. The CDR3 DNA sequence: TGTGCCGACTATGGGGAGGATGGCTACACCTTC.

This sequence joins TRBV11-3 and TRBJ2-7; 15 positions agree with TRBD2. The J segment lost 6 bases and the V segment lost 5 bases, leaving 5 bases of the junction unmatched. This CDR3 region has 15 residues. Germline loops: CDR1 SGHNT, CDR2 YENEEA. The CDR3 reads CASSAGLAGGGEQYF. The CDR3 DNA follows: TGTGCCAGCAGCGCGGGACTAGCGGGGGGTGGCGAGCAGTACTTC.

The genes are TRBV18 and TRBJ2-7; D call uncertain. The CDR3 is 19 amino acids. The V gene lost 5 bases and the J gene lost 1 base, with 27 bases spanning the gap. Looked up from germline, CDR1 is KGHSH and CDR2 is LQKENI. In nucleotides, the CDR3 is TGTGCCAGCTCATCCACGTACACCGTAGAGCTGCTCGGGTCCTACGAGCAGTACTTC. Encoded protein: CASSSTYTVELLGSYEQYF.

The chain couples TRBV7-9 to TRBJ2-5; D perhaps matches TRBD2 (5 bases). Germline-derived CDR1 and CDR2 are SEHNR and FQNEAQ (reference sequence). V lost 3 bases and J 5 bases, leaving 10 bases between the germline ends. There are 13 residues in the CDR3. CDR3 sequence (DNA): TGTGCCAGCAGCTTCCGGGGTTCGGAGACCCAGTACTTC. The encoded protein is CASSFRGSETQYF. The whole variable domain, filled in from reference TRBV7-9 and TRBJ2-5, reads DTGVSQNPRHKITKRGQNVTFRCDPISEHNRLYWYRQTLGQGPEFLTYFQNEAQLEKSRLLSDRFSAERPKGSFSTLEIQRTEQGDSAMYLCASSFRGSETQYFGPGTRLLVL.